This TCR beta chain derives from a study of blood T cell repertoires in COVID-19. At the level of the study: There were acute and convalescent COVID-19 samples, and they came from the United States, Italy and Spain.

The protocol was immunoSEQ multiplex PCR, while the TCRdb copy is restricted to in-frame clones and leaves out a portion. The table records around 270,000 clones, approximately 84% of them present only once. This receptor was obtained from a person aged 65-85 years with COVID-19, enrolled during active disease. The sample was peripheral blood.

CDR3 DNA sequence: TGTGCCAGCTCACCACTTCAGGCCCACTCTGGGGCCAACGTCCTGACTTTC. This gives the protein CASSPLQAHSGANVLTF. The rearrangement joins TRBV18 to TRBJ2-6, with unresolved D. Trimming left V 1 base short and J 0 bases short, with 10 bases between. The CDR3 spans 17 residues. Germline CDR1 and CDR2: KGHSH and LQKENI.